Each of the 28 T cell receptor beta chains below was sequenced from the same sample in a study of T-cell memory formation after mild COVID-19. In TCRdb, the 5' RACE reads were re-called with MiXCR into one record per CDR3 protein. The table includes about 400,000 distinct CDR3 sequences, 13% to 15% detected once. Sequencing used PBMCs or a T cell subset sorted from them (not recorded which). The receptors were sampled from a young man who had mild COVID-19 (a few samples of this study predate the infection). Cell type and time point are not known.

V is TRBV2 and J is TRBJ2-1; D is ambiguous. The CDR3 has 14 amino acids. Germline-derived CDR1 and CDR2 are SNHLY and FYNNEI. V was clipped by 4 bases and J by 9 bases, with 16 bases between them. Here the CDR3 reads CASSVTDLYGEQFF. CDR3 DNA sequence: TGTGCCAGCAGTGTAACAGACCTGTATGGTGAGCAGTTCTTC.

This chain links TRBV12-3 or TRBV12-4 with TRBJ2-1; unclear D gene. With 3 bases removed from V and 10 bases from J, the gap between germline ends came to 13 bases. The CDR3 totals 13 residues. The CDR3 loop reads CASSFRSSPEQFF. In DNA form, the CDR3 reads TGTGCCAGCAGTTTTAGGAGCAGCCCCGAGCAGTTCTTC.

The chain joins TRBV5-8 to TRBJ1-1; no clear D. Trimming shortened V by 0 bases and J by 11 bases, and 8 bases separated the two germline ends. Germline V gene data show CDR1 as SGHTS and CDR2 as YDEGEE. The CDR3 contains 11 residues. The CDR3 protein is CASSLEGYAFF. CDR3 sequence (DNA): TGTGCCAGCAGCTTGGAAGGGTATGCTTTCTTT.

J is TRBJ2-7 and V is TRBV9; D remains unclear. The CDR3 is 13 amino acids. Trimming pared 2 bases from V and 3 bases from J, leaving 9 bases between. From germline, CDR1 is SGDLS and CDR2 YYNGEE. The CDR3 DNA reads TGTGCCAGCAGCGTCGGTAGTAGCTACGAGCAGTACTTC. Its translation: CASSVGSSYEQYF. Together with reference TRBV9 and TRBJ2-7, the CDR3 gives the full variable domain: DSGVTQTPKHLITATGQRVTLRCSPRSGDLSVYWYQQSLDQGLQFLIQYYNGEERAKGNILERFSAQQFPDLHSELNLSSLELGDSALYFCASSVGSSYEQYFGPGTRLTVT.

In this sample, this clonotype turned up once. The V call is TRBV27, the J call TRBJ1-6; D might be TRBD1 (5 bases). The length of the CDR3 is 14 residues. Trimming left V 7 bases short and J 7 bases short, with 14 bases between. Germline CDR1 reads MNHEY; CDR2 reads SMNVEV (reference sequence). This chain's CDR3 is CASTWGEVNSPLHF. CDR3 nucleotide sequence: TGTGCCAGCACCTGGGGGGAAGTGAATTCACCCCTCCACTTT.

This clonotype was seen more than once but under ten times. CDR3 residues: CASSSPGVPTDTQYF. CDR3 sequence (DNA): TGTGCCAGCAGTTCCCCGGGGGTCCCCACAGATACGCAGTATTTT. The gene calls are TRBV6-2 or TRBV6-3 and TRBJ2-3; D is possibly TRBD2 (6 bases). V lost 4 bases, J lost 2 bases, and 13 bases lay in between. Germline V lookup: CDR1 MNHEY, CDR2 SVGEGT. This CDR3 spans 15 amino acids.

The rearrangement joins TRBV27 to TRBJ1-6, with D uncertain. The germline V gene encodes CDR1 MNHEY and CDR2 SMNVEV (reference sequence). V lost 4 bases, J lost 5 bases, and 12 bases lay in between. The CDR3 has 15 residues. CDR3 in amino acids: CASSYGPGDNSPLHF. The CDR3 nucleotides are TGTGCCAGCAGTTACGGTCCCGGCGATAATTCACCCCTCCACTTT.

The chain carries TRBV5-5 and TRBJ2-7; D possibly uses TRBD1 or TRBD2 (5 bases each). The CDR3 consists of 16 residues. V lost 7 bases, J lost 3 bases, and 23 bases lay in between. Germline V gene lookup returns CDR1 SGHKS and CDR2 YYEKEE (reference sequence). This CDR3 is CASGRVRQIRGYEQYV. CDR3 in DNA: TGTGCCAGCGGCCGGGTTCGACAGATTCGGGGCTACGAGCAGTACGTC.

This clonotype has a handful of counts. The chain uses TRBV20-1 and TRBJ2-3, with D possibly matching TRBD2 (6 bases). The CDR3 length is 14 residues. Trimming pared 3 bases from V and 0 bases from J, leaving 10 bases between. Germline CDR1 is DFQATT and CDR2 is SNEGSKA (reference sequence). The CDR3 here is CSASIAGSTDTQYF. CDR3 nucleotide sequence: TGCAGTGCTAGCATCGCGGGAAGCACAGATACGCAGTATTTT.

This clonotype was seen repeatedly, ten times or more. The rearrangement joins TRBV7-9 to TRBJ2-3, with TRBD1 matching over 9 bases. The ends lost 7 bases at V and 0 bases at J; junction bases unmatched: 2. The CDR3 contains 14 residues. The germline V gene has CDR1 SEHNR and CDR2 FQNEAQ (reference sequence). CDR3 sequence reads: CASNGQGSTDTQYF. The CDR3 DNA reads as TGTGCCAGCAACGGACAGGGGAGCACAGATACGCAGTATTTT.

A few counts support this clonotype. The J gene is TRBJ2-2, the V gene TRBV7-9, with no clear D. This CDR3 is built from 12 residues. Germline assignment: CDR1 SEHNR and CDR2 FQNEAQ (reference sequence). V dropped 1 base and J dropped 7 bases, with 4 bases sitting between them. In nucleotides, the CDR3 is TGTGCCAGCAGCTTAGATTACGGGGAGCTGTTTTTT. It yields the protein CASSLDYGELFF.

V and J are TRBV5-1 and TRBJ1-4; TRBD1 is a possible D gene (6 bases). This CDR3 contains 14 residues. V lost 2 bases, J lost 8 bases, and 13 bases lay in between. Germline assignment: CDR1 SGHRS and CDR2 YFSETQ. This CDR3 reads CASSFVAGAEKLFF. DNA of the CDR3: TGCGCCAGCAGCTTTGTTGCAGGGGCGGAAAAACTGTTTTTT.

The chain links TRBV4-3 to TRBJ2-6, with 7 bases identical to TRBD1. J was trimmed by 0 bases and V by 4 bases; bases with no gene match: 3. Germline V CDR1 and CDR2: LGHNA, YSLEER. The CDR3 is made up of 16 amino acids. The DNA for the CDR3 is TGCGCCAGCAGCCTGACAGGGCTCTCTGGGGCCAACGTCCTGACTTTC. This codes for CASSLTGLSGANVLTF.

The chain joins TRBV11-2 to TRBJ2-7; maybe TRBD1 (6 bases). V lost 7 bases and J lost 1, with 14 bases in between. CDR3 size: 14 residues. The germline gives CDR1 SGHAT, CDR2 FQNNGV. CDR3 in DNA: TGTGCCAGCACCTCCGGGGACAAATCCTACGAGCAGTACGTC. Translating gives CASTSGDKSYEQYV.

This clonotype was counted between two and nine times. This chain links TRBV6-6 with TRBJ2-2; D may be TRBD2 (7 bases). This CDR3 is 14 amino acids long. Trimming took off 7 bases at V and 10 bases at J, with 19 bases between the two ends. The germline CDR1 and CDR2 sequences are MNHNY and SVGAGI (reference sequence). The CDR3 reads CASTEPGGQEELFF. For the CDR3, the DNA is TGTGCCAGCACCGAGCCGGGGGGCCAGGAGGAGCTGTTTTTT.

The chain links TRBV20-1 to TRBJ1-1; D remains ambiguous. V shed 3 bases and J shed 4 bases, with 12 bases lying between them. The germline gives CDR1 DFQATT, CDR2 SNEGSKA (reference sequence). The CDR3 is 13 amino acids. The CDR3 reads CSASGPTSTEAFF. The DNA for the CDR3 is TGCAGTGCTAGCGGTCCCACGAGCACTGAAGCTTTCTTT.

J is TRBJ2-1 and V is TRBV5-1, with 9 nucleotides matching TRBD1. The J segment lost 8 bases and the V segment lost 4 bases, leaving 10 bases of the junction unmatched. CDR3 length: 15 amino acids. Germline CDR1 reads SGHRS; CDR2 reads YFSETQ. The DNA for the CDR3 is TGCGCCAGCAGCCCTGGGACAGGGCAAAGGGATGAGCAGTTCTTC. Its translation: CASSPGTGQRDEQFF.

The J gene is TRBJ1-6, the V gene TRBV6-2 or TRBV6-3, with D possibly matching TRBD1 (5 bases). V lost 0 bases, J lost 10 bases, and 16 bases lay in between. Per the germline V gene, CDR1 is MNHEY and CDR2 is SVGEGT. The CDR3 extends over 16 amino acids. CDR3 DNA sequence: TGTGCCAGCAGTTACTCGGGAAGGGGCGCGATCTCACCCCTCCACTTT. This translates into CASSYSGRGAISPLHF.

The genes are TRBV19 and TRBJ1-2; TRBD1 might be the D (6 bases). Germline CDR1 is LNHDA and CDR2 is SQIVND (reference sequence). This CDR3 comprises 15 residues. V was pared by 7 bases and J by 3 bases, with 18 bases between. The DNA of the CDR3 is TGTGCCAGTACCCCACGGGGGGCAGGAGACTATGGCTACACCTTC. It codes for CASTPRGAGDYGYTF.

This clonotype has a count of ten or more. The rearrangement joins TRBV11-2 to TRBJ2-2; the match to TRBD2 covers 12 bases. The length of the CDR3 is 15 residues. Losses at the gene ends were 5 bases for V and 5 bases for J; bases not matched to a gene: 3. CDR1 and CDR2 (germline): SGHAT, FQNNGV. The CDR3: CASSPTSGGTGELFF. The CDR3 bases are TGTGCCAGCAGCCCTACTAGCGGGGGGACCGGGGAGCTGTTTTTT.

For this clonotype: A much larger clone is a single base away; this may be a read error. J is TRBJ1-5 and V is TRBV7-2; no firm D call. CDR3 length equals 14 residues. Germline-derived CDR1 and CDR2 are SGHTA and FQGNSA. CDR3 amino acids: CASSLATFNQPQQF. The CDR3 bases are TGTGCCAGCAGCTTAGCCACCTTTAATCAGCCCCAGCAATTT.

This clonotype appeared a few times. This chain joins TRBV12-3 or TRBV12-4 and TRBJ2-1, with D unresolved. V lost 6 bases and J 10 bases, leaving 13 bases between the germline ends. The CDR3 sequence is 12 residues long. The CDR3 protein is CASRDSNREQFF. CDR3 bases: TGTGCCAGCAGAGACTCTAATCGGGAGCAGTTCTTC.

This rearrangement joins TRBV11-2 to TRBJ1-1; D remains unclear. Germline lookup yields CDR1 SGHAT and CDR2 FQNNGV. The CDR3 extends over 13 amino acids. The ends were cut back, 1 base at V and 6 bases at J, with 9 bases in the middle. CDR3 region: CASSLVGEAEAFF. DNA of the CDR3: TGTGCCAGCAGCTTAGTTGGGGAGGCTGAAGCTTTCTTT.

This clonotype showed up just a few times. The chain recombines TRBV7-6 with TRBJ1-1; 7 bases map to TRBD1. Looked up from germline, CDR1 is SGHVS and CDR2 is FNYEAQ. CDR3 length equals 17 residues. The J segment lost 4 bases and the V segment lost 1 base, leaving 12 bases of the junction unmatched. CDR3 residues: CASSLEGQALGGTEAFF. As DNA, the CDR3 is TGTGCCAGCAGCTTAGAAGGACAGGCGCTCGGTGGCACTGAAGCTTTCTTT.

The table lists this clonotype with a few counts. In DNA, the CDR3 is TGCAGCGCGCCCCAATCGGGGGGCAATCAGCCCCAGCATTTT. Its translation is CSAPQSGGNQPQHF. The chain links TRBV20-1 to TRBJ1-5, with a tentative D call TRBD1 (5 bases). Germline CDR1 reads DFQATT; CDR2 reads SNEGSKA (reference sequence). This CDR3 has 14 residues.

Points on this clonotype: A read error is possible here, since a much larger clone lies one base away. This chain joins TRBV27 and TRBJ2-2; no clear D. The CDR3 runs 14 residues. The germline V and J ends were trimmed by 6 bases and 1 base, with 9 bases remaining between them. Germline lookup yields CDR1 MNHEY and CDR2 SMNVEV (reference sequence). CDR3 nucleotides: TGTGCCAGCAGCTCCCCAGGGAACACCGGGGAGCTGTTTTTT. As protein: CASSSPGNTGELFF.

This chain links TRBV7-9 with TRBJ2-1; no definite D call. Germline V gene lookup returns CDR1 SEHNR and CDR2 FQNEAQ (reference sequence). The V end was cut by 5 bases, the J end by 7 bases, with 6 bases between. The CDR3 spans 11 residues. As DNA, the CDR3 is TGTGCCAGCAGCCCCAAGAATGAGCAGTTCTTC. It is translated as CASSPKNEQFF.

A few counts support this clonotype. The V and J genes are TRBV4-1 and TRBJ2-5; D unresolved. CDR1 is MGHRA and CDR2 is YSYEKL in the germline V gene. The V end lost 0 bases, the J end lost 3 bases, and 8 bases lay between the germline ends. This CDR3 region has 14 residues. As DNA, the CDR3 is TGCGCCAGCAGCCAAGATCTGCAGGAAGAGACCCAGTACTTC. This codes for CASSQDLQEETQYF.